The entry below describes one TCR beta chain. This clonotype was counted between two and nine times. It lacks a known antigen. No quality values exist for individual bases; no much larger clone is one base distant. To demonstrate the VDJtools post-analysis software, TCR beta repertoires were profiled from the peripheral blood of about 13 young patients with multiple sclerosis. The patients with multiple sclerosis were children and adolescents between roughly 6 and 17 years of age. This entry is derived from a study of post-analysis software for immune sequencing data (dated by TCRdb to between 2015 and 2016). As for the study more broadly: Relapsing-remitting, secondary progressive and progressive-relapsing multiple sclerosis were recorded as disease courses, and subtype annotation was lacking for some patients. A subset of samples was prepared in parallel using single-end sample barcoding, then pooled and co-amplified after Illumina adapter ligation. Patient repertoires were compared against roughly 12 previously published healthy control repertoires from donors aged 6 to 25 years.

The germline V gene (reference sequence) supplies CDR1 MNHEY and CDR2 SMNVEV. V is pruned by 3 bases and J by 6 bases, leaving 5 bases of the junction without a gene match. The CDR3 has 14 amino acids, counting the end cysteine and phenylalanine. Only CDR3 DNA remains: 42 bases, in frame from the first base. The paper's findings and limits, for the study overall: Direct clustering with F measure showed strong co-clustering of samples prepared in the same batch, prompting a batch-effect correction. The control group was slightly older than the multiple sclerosis patient group. Normalized Chao1 diversity was significantly lower in multiple sclerosis patients than controls, suggesting substantial peripheral T-cell clonal expansion. Patients showed significantly higher frequencies than controls for a handful of TRBV segments, among them TRBV5-6, TRBV5-1 and TRBV20-1.

To prepare the library, PCR was applied. Instrument on record: Illumina HiSeq 2500. To reduce PCR and sequencing biases, unique molecular identifiers were incorporated into the TCR beta cDNA libraries. Per 1 to 10 million input T cells, 500,000 or so cDNA molecules were obtained, such that each molecule approximated one T cell. The patient libraries were prepared and sequenced using the same protocol as the earlier healthy control dataset. Within a given batch, samples were prepared together, multiplexed and sequenced on the same HiSeq lane. On the authors' methods: Raw barcoded reads were processed with MIGEC, and single-read molecular identifier groups were discarded before consensus assembly and CDR3 extraction. VDJtools was used for post-analysis of the clonotype tables, with diversity normalized by down-sampling every dataset to the smallest sample size. Repertoire overlap clustering matched CDR3 amino acid but not nucleotide sequences to correct batch-related cross-sample contamination. Using fastp at Q25 and MiXCR, TCRdb reprocessed the public reads and kept productive beta chains. Every CDR3 protein is listed once, alongside the most common genes and DNA of its rows. Clone size and V and J calls follow TCRdb, not the original study. The sample has approximately 440,000 distinct CDR3 sequences on record, 40% to 55% of them singletons. Of the sample, about 12% is held by the ten largest clones.

The rearrangement joined TRBV27 to TRBJ2-7, with TRBD2 matching 10 junction bases. The material sequenced was blood. The source is a girl aged 5-17 years with multiple sclerosis. CDR3 reads: CASSFLAGVSEQYF. Read as DNA, the sequence is TGTGCCAGCAGTTTCCTAGCGGGAGTGTCCGAGCAGTACTTC.